What follows are 12 T cell receptor beta chains derived from one specimen sequenced in a study of post-analysis software for immune sequencing data. The library was made from cDNA and included unique molecular identifiers. TCRdb reanalysed the PCR reads using MiXCR and keeps one entry per CDR3 protein. The table has some 690,000 distinct CDR3 sequences, around 60% seen once. General study findings and limits: Five TRBV segments, including TRBV5-6, TRBV5-1 and TRBV20-1, were more frequent in patients than controls.

These receptors' antigens are unknown. Source material: blood. The source is a girl aged 2 to 9 with multiple sclerosis.

The chain carries TRBV10-1 and TRBJ2-5; 7 bases align to TRBD1. Per germline, CDR1 WNHNN and CDR2 SYGVQD (reference sequence). With 5 bases clipped from V and 2 bases from J, the junction kept 8 bases outside the gene matches. CDR3 length equals 15 residues. In DNA form, the CDR3 reads TGCGCCAGCAGTTCCGGGACAGAACTTCAAGAGACCCAGTACTTC. This gives the protein CASSSGTELQETQYF.

This chain uses TRBV7-8 with TRBJ2-1, with 8 bases matching TRBD1. CDR3 length: 16 residues. J gave up 5 bases and V 5 bases, and 11 bases lay outside the gene matches. Germline loops: CDR1 SGHVS, CDR2 FQNEAQ. In nucleotides, the CDR3 is TGTGCCAGCAGCACCAGGACAGGGAGCTTAAACAATGAGCAGTTCTTC. This encodes CASSTRTGSLNNEQFF.

This chain links TRBV20-1 with TRBJ2-5; a weak D match, TRBD1 (6 bases). The DNA matches TRBJ2-7 better at its end, which makes the J call doubtful. CDR3 size: 11 residues. CDR1 DFQATT and CDR2 SNEGSKA come from the germline V gene (reference sequence). The DNA of the CDR3 is TGCAGTGCCCTGAACAGGGACGAGCAGTACTTC. Amino acids: CSALNRDEQYF.

The V gene is TRBV5-1, the J gene TRBJ2-7, with TRBD1 as a possible D gene (6 bases). Near its end, the DNA agrees better with TRBJ2-5, so the J call may be wrong. The CDR3 is made up of 13 amino acids. Germline-derived CDR1 and CDR2 are SGHRS and YFSETQ. The CDR3 sequence: CASSPGQWETQYF. CDR3 coding DNA: TGCGCCAGCAGCCCCGGACAGTGGGAGACCCAGTACTTC.

The chain links TRBV10-2 to TRBJ1-5, with 8 nucleotides matching TRBD1. CDR3 length: 15 residues. CDR1 is WSHSY and CDR2 is SAAADI in the germline V gene. V shed 2 bases and J 7 bases; nucleotides not matched to a gene: 7. Here the CDR3 DNA reads TGCGCCAGCAGTGAGATGGGACAGGAGGGGCAGCCCCAGCATTTT. Residues: CASSEMGQEGQPQHF.

The chain carries TRBV29-1 and TRBJ2-6; D unresolved. CDR3 size: 13 residues. Germline V gene lookup returns CDR1 SQVTM and CDR2 ANQGSEA. V lost 5 bases to trimming and J lost 0 bases, with 5 bases between them. The CDR3 sequence is CSVRISGANVLTF. In DNA, the CDR3 is TGCAGCGTTCGAATCTCTGGGGCCAACGTCCTGACTTTC. The full variable domain, its missing parts supplied by reference TRBV29-1 and TRBJ2-6, is SAVISQKPSRDICQRGTSLTIQCQVDSQVTMMFWYRQQPGQSLTLIATANQGSEATYESGFVIDKFPISRPNLTFSTLTVSNMSPEDSSIYLCSVRISGANVLTFGAGSRLTVL.

The chain has TRBV12-3 or TRBV12-4 and TRBJ2-7; 13 bases are a match to TRBD2. Losses at the gene ends were 6 bases for V and 3 bases for J; bases not matched to a gene: 5. The CDR3 extends over 15 amino acids. The CDR3 region is CASRLGLAGFYEQYF. The CDR3 region has the DNA TGTGCCAGCAGACTGGGACTAGCGGGATTCTACGAGCAGTACTTC.

The chain combines TRBV7-9 with TRBJ2-4; perhaps TRBD2 as D (5 bases). The length of the CDR3 is 15 residues. Deletions cut 5 bases from V and 0 bases from J, with 11 bases between. Germline-derived CDR1 and CDR2 are SEHNR and FQNEAQ (reference sequence). The CDR3 region is CASSPGVLAKNIQYF. As DNA, the CDR3 is TGTGCCAGCAGCCCCGGGGTTTTAGCCAAAAACATTCAGTACTTC.

This clonotype was detected only a few times. This clone may be a read error of a much larger clone one base away. The chain recombines TRBV29-1 with TRBJ2-5; 10 bases are shared with TRBD2. The DNA end is a closer match to TRBJ2-7, so the J assignment may be wrong. Germline lookup yields CDR1 SQVTM and CDR2 ANQGSEA. The CDR3 extends over 14 amino acids. CDR3 nucleotide sequence: TGCAGCGTTGGTGCAACTAGCGGGGCCCACGAGCAGTACTTC. This sequence encodes CSVGATSGAHEQYF.

V usage is TRBV12-5 and J usage is TRBJ2-7, with TRBD2 matching over 14 bases. The germline CDR1 and CDR2 sequences are LGHNT and FRNRAP. This CDR3 comprises 18 residues. V was pared by 6 bases and J by 12 bases, with 22 bases of the junction left unmatched. The CDR3 reads CASGTLGLAGGYSQMLYF. The CDR3 nucleotides are TGTGCTAGTGGGACCCTCGGACTAGCGGGAGGCTATTCTCAAATGCTGTACTTC.

The J gene is TRBJ2-6, the V gene TRBV7-2; 8 nucleotides align to TRBD1. This CDR3 contains 15 residues. Losses at the gene ends were 5 bases for V and 3 bases for J; bases not matched to a gene: 3. CDR1 and CDR2 (germline): SGHTA, FQGNSA. The chain's CDR3 is CASSVGQGGANVLTF. The CDR3 bases are TGTGCCAGCAGCGTAGGACAGGGTGGGGCCAACGTCCTGACTTTC.

The V and J genes are TRBV10-3 and TRBJ1-6; D remains ambiguous. The V gene's germline CDR1 is ENHRY and CDR2 SYGVKD. This CDR3 is 14 amino acids long. V gave up 2 bases and J gave up 2 bases, with 4 bases separating them. The CDR3 is CAISEATYNSPLHF. CDR3 coding DNA: TGTGCCATCAGTGAGGCGACCTATAATTCACCCCTCCACTTT.